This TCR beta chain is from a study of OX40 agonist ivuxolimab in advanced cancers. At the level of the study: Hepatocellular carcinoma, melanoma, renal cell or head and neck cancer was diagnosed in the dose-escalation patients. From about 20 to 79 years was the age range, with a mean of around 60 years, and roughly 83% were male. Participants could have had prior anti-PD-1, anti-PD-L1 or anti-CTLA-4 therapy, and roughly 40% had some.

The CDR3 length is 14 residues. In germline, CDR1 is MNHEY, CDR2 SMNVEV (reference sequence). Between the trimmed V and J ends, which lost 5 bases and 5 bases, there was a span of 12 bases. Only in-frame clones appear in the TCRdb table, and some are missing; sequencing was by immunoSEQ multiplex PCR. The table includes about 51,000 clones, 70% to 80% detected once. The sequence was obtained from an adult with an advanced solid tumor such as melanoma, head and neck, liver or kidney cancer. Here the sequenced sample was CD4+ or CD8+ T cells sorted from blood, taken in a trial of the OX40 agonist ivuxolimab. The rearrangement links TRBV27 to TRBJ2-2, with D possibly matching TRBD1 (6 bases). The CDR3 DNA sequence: TGTGCCAGCAGTATAAACAGGGATACCGGGGAGCTGTTTTTT. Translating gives CASSINRDTGELFF.